This T cell receptor (beta chain) was identified during a study of cytomegalovirus exposure and HLA in healthy donors listed by TCRdb under 2017. Looking at the study overall: According to a later analysis, one platform produced both the 120 validation repertoires and the approximately 670 repertoires of the first cohort. In addition to the first cohort of 650 to 750 subjects, a separate validation cohort of about 120 different subjects was used. The study aimed to test whether cataloging public T cell receptors could reveal signatures of past pathogen exposure. To predict cytomegalovirus infection status, the study brought together high-throughput TCR immunosequencing, statistical association of individual TCRs with disease status, and machine learning.

Library creation used the immunoSEQ multiplex PCR assay. The authors processed their data as follows. A statistical classification framework was developed to diagnose cytomegalovirus status using the catalog of TCR beta chain sequences. This is the immuneACCESS table as TCRdb keeps it, with only in-frame sequences that have V and J called. A part of the clones is gone; compared with another copy, unresolved V genes explain less than half, and the rest is unexplained. V and J calls and clone size are as listed in that table; D and trimming were resolved from the DNA. A total of over 200,000 clones appear in this sample, 90% of them only once. The top ten clonotypes cover 3% to 3.5% of the sample. The junction carries 17 bases between V and J, which are trimmed by 3 bases and 0 bases respectively. Its CDR3 holds 17 amino acids, cysteine through phenylalanine. The read is trimmed to its CDR3 DNA, 51 bases read in frame from base 1. Sequences SGHRS (CDR1) and YFSETQ (CDR2) are obtained from the germline V gene.

Donors formed part of the validation cohort, which comprised 120 subjects and was distinct from the first cohort of 550 to 850 subjects. General findings and caveats noted by the study authors: According to the authors, the approach could potentially be generalized to other disease states and immunological phenotypes. Most TCR sequences were seen in very few donors, while some public TCRs were found in many individuals. The study listed 164 TCR beta chains as associated with cytomegalovirus. The validation cohort had no HLA typing available for a later analysis, so co-occurrence within that cohort was assessed over all 110 or so repertoires. In a later analysis, TCRs clustered in the first cohort were found to also tend to co-occur in the 120 or so validation repertoires, with about 93% of cluster scores above 0. In vitro tests confirmed that a few of the cytomegalovirus-associated TCR beta chains recognize cytomegalovirus antigens. The classifier was reported to diagnose cytomegalovirus status with high specificity and sensitivity in both the original and validation cohorts.

In this sample, this clone turned up once. Its target antigen remains unknown. No clone much larger than this one lies a single base away; base qualities are absent. The source of this sequence is a woman in her twenties or thirties in good health and CMV-seronegative. Sequencing was done on a sample of PBMCs. Recombination linked TRBV5-1 to TRBJ2-3; no D gene can be assigned with confidence. The DNA sequence is given as TGCGCCAGCAGCTATTCTTTTGGGTGGGGAAGCACAGATACGCAGTATTTT. This sequence encodes CASSYSFGWGSTDTQYF.